A selection of T cell receptor beta chains follows, all from one sample in a study of cytomegalovirus exposure and HLA in healthy donors. TCRdb's table, derived via immunoSEQ multiplex PCR, lists solely in-frame clones and lacks some. The profile shows approximately 150,000 clones, 80% to 85% of them singletons. The sample comprised PBMCs. These receptors all stem from a boy aged 2-9 years in good health and CMV-seronegative. Both conserved end residues are part of each CDR3.

v_call	cdr3_aa
TRBV18	CASSRFTGDPSTDTQYF
TRBV28	CASKPDTQYF
TRBV6-5	CASSYFPGDRNEQYF
TRBV9	CASSPRTSGRSSYNEQFF
TRBV6-5	CASSYKYRDRAVAFF
TRBV4-1	CASSLYTGNTEAFF
TRBV5-1	CASSWRNSIGFAANYGYTF
TRBV9	CASSVADAYEQYF
TRBV4-1	CASSQLGHPSDTQYF
TRBV18	CASYPTGANAEAFF
TRBV10-3	CAISERASGESNEQFF
TRBV29-1	CSVGPSGGGGELFF
TRBV10-3	CAISGTVQATDTQYF
TRBV2	CASSVRGGVYGYTF
TRBV15	CATSDGMTGRNQPQHF
TRBV6-4	CASSVLAGDTDTQYF
TRBV4-2	CASSQDGTSAYNEQFF
TRBV9	CASSDGVAYNERFF
TRBV4-3	CASSQVARGTGELFF
TRBV7-2	CASSIAGHNTDTQYF
TRBV12-5	CASGSGLAFSGELFF
TRBV12-5	CASGKLYEQYF
TRBV7-2	CASSALPGGEPYEQYF
TRBV5-1	CASSTGQLNNSPLHF
TRBV18	CASSQTTGETDTQYF
TRBV19	CASRPPAGELFF
TRBV2	CASSSRDRANYGYTF
TRBV11-3	CASSPTGVAGNTIYF
TRBV9	CASSRGQGLLEQYF
TRBV11-2	CASSLFIAFEQYF
TRBV10-3	CATGQGDTGELFF
TRBV27	CASRTGGVTEAFF
TRBV6-1	CASSEALGGHSYEQYF
TRBV6-1	CASSVGWRTNQPQHF
TRBV27	CASASGGPYEQYF
TRBV18	CASSPLTGGRLTNEKLFF
TRBV7-9	CASSLSQGAFTEAFF
TRBV6-4	CASSQGSNQPQHF
TRBV2	CASSENPQQGGFSQPQHF
TRBV7-2	CASSQGQGALGETQYF
TRBV7-7	CASSRTYGDTQYF
TRBV7-8	CASSQGFGNQPQHF
TRBV9	CASSASTSGGLDF
TRBV2	CASQARAKNIQYF
TRBV7-9	CASSLIVRRGIYDTEAFF